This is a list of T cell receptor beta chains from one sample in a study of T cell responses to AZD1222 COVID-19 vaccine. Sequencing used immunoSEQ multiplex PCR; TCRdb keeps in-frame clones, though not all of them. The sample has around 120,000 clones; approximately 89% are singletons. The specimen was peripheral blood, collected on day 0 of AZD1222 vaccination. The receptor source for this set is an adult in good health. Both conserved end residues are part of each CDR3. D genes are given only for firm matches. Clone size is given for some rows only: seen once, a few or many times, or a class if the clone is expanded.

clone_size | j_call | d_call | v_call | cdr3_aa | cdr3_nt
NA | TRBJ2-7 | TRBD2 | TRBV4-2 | CASSQGLAVSYEQYF | TGTGCCAGCAGCCAAGGACTAGCGGTCTCTTACGAGCAGTACTTC
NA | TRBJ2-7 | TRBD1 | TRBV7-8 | CASSYDRGNQYF | TGTGCCAGCAGCTATGACAGGGGTAATCAGTACTTC
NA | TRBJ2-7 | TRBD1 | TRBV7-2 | CASSPQDRGDHEQYF | TGTGCCAGCAGCCCCCAGGACAGGGGGGACCACGAGCAGTACTTC
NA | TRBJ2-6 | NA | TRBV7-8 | CASSFAVGANVLTF | TGTGCCAGCAGCTTCGCGGTAGGGGCCAACGTCCTGACTTTC
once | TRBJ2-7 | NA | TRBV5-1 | CASSLATYEQYF | TGCGCCAGCAGCTTGGCCACTTACGAGCAGTACTTC
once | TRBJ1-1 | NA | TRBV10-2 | CASIGQGPAFF | TGCGCCAGCATAGGGCAGGGACCCGCTTTCTTT
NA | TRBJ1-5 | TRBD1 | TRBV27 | CASSLPGQGDTGNQPQHF | TGTGCCAGCAGTTTGCCGGGACAGGGGGATACTGGCAATCAGCCCCAGCATTTT
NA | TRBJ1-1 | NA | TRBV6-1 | CASSELARNTEAFF | TGTGCCAGCAGTGAATTGGCCCGAAACACTGAAGCTTTCTTT
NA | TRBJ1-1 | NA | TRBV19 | CASSIGARVNTEAFF | TGTGCCAGTAGTATAGGGGCCAGGGTGAACACTGAAGCTTTCTTT
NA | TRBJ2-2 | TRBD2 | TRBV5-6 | CASSLWGLENTGELFF | TGTGCCAGCAGCTTATGGGGACTAGAAAACACCGGGGAGCTGTTTTTT
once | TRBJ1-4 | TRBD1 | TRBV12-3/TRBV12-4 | CASSLQGAEKLFF | TGTGCCAGCAGTTTACAGGGGGCTGAAAAACTGTTTTTT
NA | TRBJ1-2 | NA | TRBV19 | CASSKTASYGYTF | TGTGCCAGTAGTAAGACGGCCTCCTATGGCTACACCTTC
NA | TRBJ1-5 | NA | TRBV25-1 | CASGQSNQPQHF | TGTGCCAGTGGACAGAGCAATCAGCCCCAGCATTTT
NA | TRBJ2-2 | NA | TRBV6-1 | CASSERGSGVDTGELFF | TGTGCCAGCAGTGAACGGGGGTCGGGGGTGGACACCGGGGAGCTGTTTTTT
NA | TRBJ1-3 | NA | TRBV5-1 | CASSSGLNGISGNTIYF | TGCGCCAGCAGCTCGGGACTCAACGGGATCTCTGGAAACACCATATATTTT
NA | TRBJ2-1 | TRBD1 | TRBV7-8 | CASSLKGAPGQGHNEQFF | TGTGCCAGCAGCTTAAAGGGTGCACCGGGACAGGGTCACAATGAGCAGTTCTTC
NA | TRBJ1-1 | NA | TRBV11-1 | CASSGTGTENTEAFF | TGTGCCAGCAGCGGGACCGGGACTGAGAACACTGAAGCTTTCTTT
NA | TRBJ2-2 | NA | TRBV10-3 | CAINTAGGNTGELFF | TGTGCCATCAACACAGCCGGCGGGAACACCGGGGAGCTGTTTTTT
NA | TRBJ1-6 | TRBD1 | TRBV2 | CASRGQGNSPLHF | TGTGCCAGCAGAGGACAGGGTAATTCACCCCTCCACTTT
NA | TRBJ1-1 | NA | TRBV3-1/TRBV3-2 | CASSLQGTLIGTEAFF | TGTGCCAGCAGCCTTCAGGGAACTCTCATCGGCACTGAAGCTTTCTTT
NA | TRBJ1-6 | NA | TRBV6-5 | CASSYADRFPLHF | TGTGCCAGCAGTTACGCCGACAGATTTCCCCTCCACTTT
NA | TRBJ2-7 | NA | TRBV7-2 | CASSFNSPYEQYF | TGTGCCAGCAGCTTCAACAGCCCCTACGAGCAGTACTTC
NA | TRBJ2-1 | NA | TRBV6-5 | CASSSRGEYNEQFF | TGTGCCAGCAGTTCGAGGGGGGAGTACAATGAGCAGTTCTTC
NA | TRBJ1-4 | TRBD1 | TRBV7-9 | CASSPGTGATNEKLFF | TGTGCCAGCAGCCCCGGGACAGGGGCCACTAATGAAAAACTGTTTTTT
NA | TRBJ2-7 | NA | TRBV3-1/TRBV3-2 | CASSQSDNSYEQYF | TGTGCCAGCAGCCAGTCAGATAATTCCTACGAGCAGTACTTC
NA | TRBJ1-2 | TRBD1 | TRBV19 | CATPDRAGGYTF | TGTGCCACCCCGGACAGGGCGGGTGGCTACACCTTC
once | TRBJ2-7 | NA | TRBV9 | CASSKLPGVSYEQYF | TGTGCCAGCAGCAAATTGCCAGGGGTCTCCTACGAGCAGTACTTC
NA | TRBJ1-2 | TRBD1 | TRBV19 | CASTWDSDTNYGYTF | TGTGCCAGTACCTGGGACAGCGATACGAACTATGGCTACACCTTC
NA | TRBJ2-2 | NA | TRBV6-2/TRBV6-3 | CASSYTYLNTGELFF | TGTGCCAGCAGTTACACTTATCTGAACACCGGGGAGCTGTTTTTT
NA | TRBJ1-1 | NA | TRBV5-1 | CASSAEVGEAFF | TGCGCCAGCAGCGCCGAGGTGGGTGAAGCTTTCTTT
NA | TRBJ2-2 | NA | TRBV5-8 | CASITLGGMAGELFF | TGTGCCAGCATTACCTTGGGGGGAATGGCCGGGGAGCTGTTTTTT
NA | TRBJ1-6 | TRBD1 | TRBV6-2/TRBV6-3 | CASSPVDRVFAPLHF | TGTGCCAGCAGTCCGGTGGACAGGGTGTTCGCACCCCTCCACTTT
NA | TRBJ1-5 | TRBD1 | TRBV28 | CASSPYLKQDRADDSNQPQHF | TGTGCCAGCAGCCCCTATTTAAAGCAGGACAGGGCTGACGATAGCAATCAGCCCCAGCATTTT
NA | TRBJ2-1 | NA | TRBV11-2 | CASSLDLGVGEQFF | TGTGCCAGCAGCTTAGATCTTGGGGTAGGTGAGCAGTTCTTC
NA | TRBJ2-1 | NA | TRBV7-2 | CASSSGTPYYNEQFF | TGTGCCAGCAGCTCCGGGACCCCCTATTACAATGAGCAGTTCTTC
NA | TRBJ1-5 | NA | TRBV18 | CASSGGARNQPQHF | TGTGCCAGCTCGGGGGGCGCAAGGAATCAGCCCCAGCATTTT
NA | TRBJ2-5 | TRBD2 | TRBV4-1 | CASSPRFLAGGRQETQYF | TGCGCCAGCAGCCCGCGCTTTCTAGCGGGGGGGCGCCAAGAGACCCAGTACTTC
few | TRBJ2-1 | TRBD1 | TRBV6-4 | CASSDSSRDSSYNEQFF | TGTGCCAGCAGTGACTCGAGTCGGGACAGCTCCTACAATGAGCAGTTCTTC
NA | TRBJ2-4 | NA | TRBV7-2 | CASSLAGSGGAKNIQYF | TGTGCCAGCAGCTTAGCGGGGTCGGGTGGAGCCAAAAACATTCAGTACTTC
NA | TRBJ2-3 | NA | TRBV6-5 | CASSYTRTYTDTQYF | TGTGCCAGCAGTTACACCAGGACTTACACAGATACGCAGTATTTT
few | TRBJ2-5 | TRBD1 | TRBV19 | CASSATGVTETQYF | TGTGCCAGTAGTGCTACAGGGGTTACGGAGACCCAGTACTTC
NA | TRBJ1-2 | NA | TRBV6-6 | CASSPAGRRTANYGYTF | TGTGCCAGCAGTCCAGCGGGTAGACGGACTGCTAACTATGGCTACACCTTC
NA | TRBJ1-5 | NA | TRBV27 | CASSLEPSGDQPQHF | TGTGCCAGCAGTTTAGAGCCAAGTGGCGATCAGCCCCAGCATTTT
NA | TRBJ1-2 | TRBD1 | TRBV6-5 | CASSLDRGYGYTF | TGTGCCAGCAGCTTGGACAGGGGCTATGGCTACACCTTC
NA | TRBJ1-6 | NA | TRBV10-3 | CAISEGVGSIVSPLHF | TGTGCCATCAGTGAGGGTGTGGGGTCGATCGTTTCACCCCTCCACTTT